This passage covers 20 T cell receptor beta chains from one sample sequenced in a study of low-dose radiotherapy and immunotherapy resistance in tumors. Covering alpha and beta chains, TRAV- and TRBV-specific primers were used for the first-strand cDNA. The authors ran around 22 PCR cycles to amplify TCRs with a constant-region primer and V-primer adapter. TCRdb reprocessed the reads with MiXCR, giving one entry per CDR3 protein. The data show about 10,000 distinct CDR3 sequences, with 65% seen just once and about an eighth held by the top ten. The receptors stem from a human donor with advanced metastatic prostate, ovarian, gallbladder or colorectal cancer (not recorded which). This table probably holds off-target reads from a library built for another chain.

The chain joins TRBV6-1 to TRBJ2-4, with 11 bases identical to TRBD1. The trim removed 3 bases at V and 9 bases at J, leaving 7 bases unmatched. Germline CDR1 and CDR2: MNHNS and SASEGT. This CDR3 has 15 amino acids. The CDR3 DNA is TGTGCCAGCAGTGAGAGGGGGACAGGGGGAGGCATTCAGTACTTC. Translation gives CASSERGTGGGIQYF.

The CDR3 region has the DNA TGCAGTGCCAACGGACAAGAAGAGACCCAGTACTTC. Translation gives CSANGQEETQYF. The rearrangement joins TRBV20-1 to TRBJ2-5; tentatively, D is TRBD1 (5 bases). Germline CDR1 and CDR2: DFQATT and SNEGSKA (reference sequence). The CDR3 runs to 12 residues. Trimming removed 6 bases from V and 3 bases from J, with 11 bases in between.

This chain uses TRBV29-1 with TRBJ2-7, with D perhaps matching TRBD1 (5 bases). Germline V CDR1 and CDR2: SQVTM, ANQGSEA. Trimming removed 7 bases from V and 0 bases from J, with 16 bases in between. This CDR3 spans 14 amino acids. As DNA, the CDR3 is TGCAGCGACGCCCTTCCCAGGGACTCCTACGAGCAGTACTTC. Translated, it gives CSDALPRDSYEQYF.

V usage is TRBV30 and J usage is TRBJ2-7; 9 positions agree with TRBD2. From germline, CDR1 is GTSNPN and CDR2 SVGIG (reference sequence). Germline trimming cut 0 bases from V and 6 bases from J; bases unmatched to any gene: 9. CDR3 length: 15 residues. CDR3 sequence: CAWSVRAGGPVEQYF. The CDR3 nucleotides are TGTGCCTGGAGTGTAAGGGCGGGAGGGCCGGTCGAGCAGTACTTC.

The chain has TRBV7-8 and TRBJ2-1; TRBD2 might be the D (7 bases). Germline CDR1 is SGHVS and CDR2 is FQNEAQ. The V end was cut by 1 base, the J end by 2 bases, with 21 bases between. This CDR3 spans 19 amino acids. CDR3 amino acids: CASSLVVSPGGGPYNEQFF. The CDR3 DNA follows: TGTGCCAGCAGCTTAGTTGTTTCTCCCGGCGGGGGCCCCTACAATGAGCAGTTCTTC.

This clonotype appeared a single time. The chain carries TRBV12-3 or TRBV12-4 and TRBJ2-1; TRBD2 aligns across 9 bases. This CDR3 spans 16 amino acids. The V gene end was trimmed by 0 bases and the J gene end by 7 bases; junction bases not matched to a gene: 7. The CDR3 DNA is TGTGCCAGCAGTTTAGCGGGGCTAGCGGGAATGAATGAGCAGTTCTTC. It yields the protein CASSLAGLAGMNEQFF.

This clonotype was detected only a few times. CDR3 coding DNA: TGTGCCAGCAGCCTCATCCCTAGGGGTAATTCACCCCTCCACTTT. It specifies CASSLIPRGNSPLHF. This sequence joins TRBV2 and TRBJ1-6; possible D gene TRBD1, 5 bases. Germline CDR1 is SNHLY and CDR2 is FYNNEI. With 6 bases removed from V and 6 bases from J, the gap between germline ends came to 15 bases. This CDR3 has 15 residues.

The chain recombines TRBV24-1 with TRBJ2-2, with 9 bases matching TRBD2. The germline V gene encodes CDR1 KGHDR and CDR2 SFDVKD. The V gene end was trimmed by 4 bases and the J gene end by 4 bases; junction bases not matched to a gene: 9. The CDR3 has 17 amino acids. As DNA, the CDR3 is TGTGCCACCAGTGACCCTGGCGGGAGGGTGACCACCGGGGAGCTGTTTTTT. It is translated as CATSDPGGRVTTGELFF.

V and J are TRBV29-1 and TRBJ2-3; TRBD2 aligns across 10 bases. J gave up 1 base and V 7 bases, and 11 bases lay outside the gene matches. The CDR3 spans 16 residues. CDR1 is SQVTM, CDR2 ANQGSEA, per germline. The DNA for the CDR3 is TGCAGCGCCGGCGGGGGGCTAGCGGGAGGCACAGATACGCAGTATTTT. This encodes CSAGGGLAGGTDTQYF.

This clonotype was seen only a few times. The genes are TRBV2 and TRBJ2-2; a possible D gene is TRBD2 (6 bases). Germline V lookup: CDR1 SNHLY, CDR2 FYNNEI. V lost 6 bases, J lost 1 base, and 15 bases lay in between. The CDR3 extends over 16 amino acids. DNA of the CDR3: TGTGCCAGCAGAACCCCCGGGACTCGGAACACCGGGGAGCTGTTTTTT. Translated, it gives CASRTPGTRNTGELFF. Combining the CDR3 with reference TRBV2 and TRBJ2-2 gives the whole variable domain EPEVTQTPSHQVTQMGQEVILRCVPISNHLYFYWYRQILGQKVEFLVSFYNNEISEKSEIFDDQFSVERPDGSNFTLKIRSTKLEDSAMYFCASRTPGTRNTGELFFGEGSRLTVL.

As DNA, the CDR3 is TGTGCCAGCTCACCCGGCGAGAAGGACGAGCAGTACTTC. It encodes CASSPGEKDEQYF. The chain combines TRBV18 with TRBJ2-7, with D uncertain. Germline V gene data show CDR1 as KGHSH and CDR2 as LQKENI. This CDR3 comprises 13 residues. V was cut by 3 bases and J by 5 bases, with 11 bases left in between.

The chain employs TRBV6-4 and TRBJ2-7, with D unclear. Trimming cost V 2 bases and J 0 bases, with 20 bases left between them. CDR3 size: 18 residues. Germline assignment: CDR1 MRHNA and CDR2 SNTAGT. Here the CDR3 DNA reads TGTGCCAGCAGTGACGGTCCGGTAGTAAGAAAGCTCTCCTACGAGCAGTACTTC. The encoded protein is CASSDGPVVRKLSYEQYF.

The V and J genes are TRBV7-9 and TRBJ2-2; D gene ambiguous. This CDR3 is built from 14 residues. Trimming stripped 5 bases from V and 3 bases from J, with 10 bases between. CDR1 is SEHNR and CDR2 is FQNEAQ in the germline V gene (reference sequence). The CDR3 region has the DNA TGTGCCAGCAGCCCCGACGGACACACCGGGGAGCTGTTTTTT. Translation gives CASSPDGHTGELFF.

DNA for the CDR3: TGCAGTGCTAGAGAAGGGAGCCAAGCTAACTATGGCTACACCTTC. Its protein is CSAREGSQANYGYTF. The genes are TRBV20-1 and TRBJ1-2, with no clear D. This CDR3 spans 15 amino acids. The ends were cut back, 0 bases at V and 0 bases at J, with 11 bases in the middle. Germline assignment: CDR1 DFQATT and CDR2 SNEGSKA (reference sequence).

The chain joins TRBV6-2 or TRBV6-3 to TRBJ1-1, with 9 bases matching TRBD1. Looked up from germline, CDR1 is MNHEY and CDR2 is SVGEGT. The junction had 7 bases not matched to a gene; V was cut back by 6 bases and J by 8 bases. This CDR3 has 13 residues. CDR3 sequence: CASSTGQGLEAFF. In DNA, the CDR3 is TGTGCCAGCAGCACCGGACAGGGGTTGGAAGCTTTCTTT.

The V and J genes are TRBV6-6 and TRBJ2-3; no firm D call. Germline loops: CDR1 MNHNY, CDR2 SVGAGI (reference sequence). With 2 bases removed from V and 5 bases from J, the gap between germline ends came to 11 bases. This CDR3 has 14 amino acids. Written as DNA, the CDR3 is TGTGCCAGCAGTTACCATCGGCGTGGAGATACGCAGTATTTT. It specifies CASSYHRRGDTQYF.

A single count supports this clonotype. The gene calls are TRBV6-1 and TRBJ2-7; D is uncertain. CDR1 and CDR2 from the germline V gene are MNHNS and SASEGT. Deletions cut 2 bases from V and 3 bases from J, with 11 bases between. The CDR3 length is 14 residues. CDR3 sequence reads: CASSEPSRLYEQYF. The CDR3 DNA reads TGTGCCAGCAGTGAACCATCCAGACTCTACGAGCAGTACTTC.

The V call is TRBV27, the J call TRBJ2-7, with 8 nucleotides matching TRBD1. Trimming cost V 4 bases and J 0 bases; bases outside gene matches: 2. Germline values: CDR1 MNHEY, CDR2 SMNVEV (reference sequence). CDR3 length equals 14 residues. The CDR3 spells CASSWDRTSYEQYF. The CDR3 coding sequence is TGTGCCAGCAGTTGGGACAGGACCTCCTACGAGCAGTACTTC.

J is TRBJ2-2 and V is TRBV11-2, with D possibly matching TRBD2 (5 bases). This CDR3 comprises 15 residues. Germline V gene sequence: CDR1 SGHAT, CDR2 FQNNGV. Trimming stripped 2 bases from V and 6 bases from J, with 13 bases between. The CDR3 DNA reads as TGTGCCAGCAGCTTAACCCTCGGGCGGGCCGGGGAGCTGTTTTTT. Amino acids: CASSLTLGRAGELFF. The complete variable domain, with remaining parts taken from reference TRBV11-2 and TRBJ2-2, reads EAGVAQSPRYKIIEKRQSVAFWCNPISGHATLYWYQQILGQGPKLLIQFQNNGVVDDSQLPKDRFSAERLKGVDSTLKIQPAKLEDSAVYLCASSLTLGRAGELFFGEGSRLTVL.

V gene TRBV7-8 combines with J gene TRBJ2-1, with 8 bases matching TRBD2. CDR3 size: 15 residues. With 6 bases clipped from V and 10 bases from J, the junction kept 14 bases outside the gene matches. Germline V gene data show CDR1 as SGHVS and CDR2 as FQNEAQ. The CDR3 DNA is TGTGCCAGCAGTTCCAGACTAGCGCAAGGGGTCGAGCAGTTCTTC. Its protein product is CASSSRLAQGVEQFF.